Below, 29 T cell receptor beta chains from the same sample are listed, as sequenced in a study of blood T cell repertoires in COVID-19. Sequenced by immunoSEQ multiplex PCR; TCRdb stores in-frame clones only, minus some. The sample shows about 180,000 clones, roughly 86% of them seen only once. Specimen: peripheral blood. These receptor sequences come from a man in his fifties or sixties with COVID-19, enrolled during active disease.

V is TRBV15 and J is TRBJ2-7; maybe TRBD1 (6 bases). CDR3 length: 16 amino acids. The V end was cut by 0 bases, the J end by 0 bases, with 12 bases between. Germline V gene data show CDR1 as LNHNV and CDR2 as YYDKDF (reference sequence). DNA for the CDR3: TGTGCCACCAGCAGAGAGGGGGCCGCCAGCTCCTACGAGCAGTACTTC. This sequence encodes CATSREGAASSYEQYF.

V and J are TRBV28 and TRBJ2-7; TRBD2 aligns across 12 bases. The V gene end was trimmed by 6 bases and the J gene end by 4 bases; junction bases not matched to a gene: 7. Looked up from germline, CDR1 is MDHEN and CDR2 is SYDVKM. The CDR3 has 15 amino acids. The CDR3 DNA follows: TGTGCCAGCAGCCAGCTAGCGGGGGGGATATACGAGCAGTACTTC. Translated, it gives CASSQLAGGIYEQYF. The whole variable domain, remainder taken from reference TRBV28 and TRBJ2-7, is DVKVTQSSRYLVKRTGEKVFLECVQDMDHENMFWYRQDPGLGLRLIYFSYDVKMKEKGDIPEGYSVSREKKERFSLILESASTNQTSMYLCASSQLAGGIYEQYFGPGTRLTVT.

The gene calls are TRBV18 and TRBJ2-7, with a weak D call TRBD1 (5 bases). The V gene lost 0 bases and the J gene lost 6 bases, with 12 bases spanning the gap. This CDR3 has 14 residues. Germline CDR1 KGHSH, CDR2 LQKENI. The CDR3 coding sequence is TGTGCCAGCTCACCACCGGGCCAGGGCGGCGAGCAGTACTTC. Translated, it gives CASSPPGQGGEQYF.

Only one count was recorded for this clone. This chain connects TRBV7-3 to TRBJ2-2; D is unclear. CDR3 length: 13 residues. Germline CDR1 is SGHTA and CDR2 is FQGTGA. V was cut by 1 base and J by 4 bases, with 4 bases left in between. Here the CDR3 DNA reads TGTGCCAGCAGCTTAATATCCACCGGGGAGCTGTTTTTT. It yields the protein CASSLISTGELFF.

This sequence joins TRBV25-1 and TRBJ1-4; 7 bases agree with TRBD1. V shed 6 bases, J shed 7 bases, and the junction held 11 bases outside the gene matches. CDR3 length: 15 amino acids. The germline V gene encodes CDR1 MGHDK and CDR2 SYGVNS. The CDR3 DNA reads TGTGCCAGCAGGGTAGGGGGCAGTTCGAGTGAAAAACTGTTTTTT. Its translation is CASRVGGSSSEKLFF.

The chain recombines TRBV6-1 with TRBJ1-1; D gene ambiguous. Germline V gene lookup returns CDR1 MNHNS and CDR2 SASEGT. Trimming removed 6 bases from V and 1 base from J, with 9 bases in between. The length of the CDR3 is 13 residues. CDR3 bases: TGTGCCAGCAGGCAAACAGAGAACACTGAAGCTTTCTTT. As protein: CASRQTENTEAFF.

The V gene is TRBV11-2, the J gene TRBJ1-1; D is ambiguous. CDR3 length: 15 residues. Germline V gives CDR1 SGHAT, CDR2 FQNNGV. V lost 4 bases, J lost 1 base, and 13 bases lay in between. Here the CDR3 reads CASSYYGGQNTEAFF. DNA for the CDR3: TGTGCCAGCAGCTATTACGGTGGGCAGAACACTGAAGCTTTCTTT.

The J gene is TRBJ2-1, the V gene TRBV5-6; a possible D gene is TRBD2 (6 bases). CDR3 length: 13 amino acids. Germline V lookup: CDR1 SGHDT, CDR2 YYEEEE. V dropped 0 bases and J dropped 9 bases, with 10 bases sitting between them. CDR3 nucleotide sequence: TGTGCCAGCAGCTTGGGTAGCGGAGGTGAGCAGTTCTTC. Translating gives CASSLGSGGEQFF.

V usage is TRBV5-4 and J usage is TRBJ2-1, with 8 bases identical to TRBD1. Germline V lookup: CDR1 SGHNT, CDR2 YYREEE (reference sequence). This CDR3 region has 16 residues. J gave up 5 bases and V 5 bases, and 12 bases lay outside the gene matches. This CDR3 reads CASRRAGTGTHNEQFF. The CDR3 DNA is TGTGCCAGCAGACGCGCCGGGACAGGAACACACAATGAGCAGTTCTTC.

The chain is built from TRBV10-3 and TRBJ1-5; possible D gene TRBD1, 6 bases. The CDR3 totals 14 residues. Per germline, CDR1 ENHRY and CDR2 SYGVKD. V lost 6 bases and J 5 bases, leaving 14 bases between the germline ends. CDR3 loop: CAIRSTGPDQPQHF. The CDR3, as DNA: TGTGCCATCAGGTCTACAGGGCCAGATCAGCCCCAGCATTTT.

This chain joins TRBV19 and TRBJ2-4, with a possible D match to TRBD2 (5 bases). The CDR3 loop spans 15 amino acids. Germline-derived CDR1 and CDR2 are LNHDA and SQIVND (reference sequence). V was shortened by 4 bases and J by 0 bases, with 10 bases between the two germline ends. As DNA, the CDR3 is TGTGCCAGTAGTACCTACGGGGAAGCCAAAAACATTCAGTACTTC. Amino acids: CASSTYGEAKNIQYF.

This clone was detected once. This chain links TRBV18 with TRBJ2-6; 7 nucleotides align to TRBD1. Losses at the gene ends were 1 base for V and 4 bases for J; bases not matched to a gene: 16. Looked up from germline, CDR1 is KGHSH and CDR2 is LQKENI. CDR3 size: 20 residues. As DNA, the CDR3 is TGTGCCAGCTCACCACTATCCACCAGGGGGTTCGTTTCCGGGGCCAACGTCCTGACTTTC. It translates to CASSPLSTRGFVSGANVLTF.

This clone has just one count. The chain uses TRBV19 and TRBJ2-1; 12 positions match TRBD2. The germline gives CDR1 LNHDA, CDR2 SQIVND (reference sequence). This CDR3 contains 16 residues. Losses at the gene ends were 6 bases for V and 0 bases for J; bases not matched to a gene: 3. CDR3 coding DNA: TGTGCCAGTAGACAGACTAGCGGGAGCTCCTACAATGAGCAGTTCTTC. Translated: CASRQTSGSSYNEQFF.

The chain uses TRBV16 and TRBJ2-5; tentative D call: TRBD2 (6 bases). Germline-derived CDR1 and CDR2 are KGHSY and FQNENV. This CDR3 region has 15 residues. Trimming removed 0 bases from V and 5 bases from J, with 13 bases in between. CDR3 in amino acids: CASSQSASEGETQYF. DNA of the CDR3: TGTGCCAGCAGCCAATCGGCTAGCGAAGGGGAGACCCAGTACTTC.

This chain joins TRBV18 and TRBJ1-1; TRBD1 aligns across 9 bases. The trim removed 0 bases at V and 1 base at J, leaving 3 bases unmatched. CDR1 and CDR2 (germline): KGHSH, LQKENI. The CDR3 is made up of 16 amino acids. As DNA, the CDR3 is TGTGCCAGCTCACCACCGACAGGGGGGGGGAACACTGAAGCTTTCTTT. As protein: CASSPPTGGGNTEAFF.

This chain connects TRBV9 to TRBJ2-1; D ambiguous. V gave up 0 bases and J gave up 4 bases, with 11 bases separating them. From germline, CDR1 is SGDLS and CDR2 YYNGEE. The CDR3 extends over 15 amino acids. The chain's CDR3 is CASSVVLAGYNEQFF. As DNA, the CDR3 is TGTGCCAGCAGCGTAGTATTAGCCGGGTACAATGAGCAGTTCTTC.

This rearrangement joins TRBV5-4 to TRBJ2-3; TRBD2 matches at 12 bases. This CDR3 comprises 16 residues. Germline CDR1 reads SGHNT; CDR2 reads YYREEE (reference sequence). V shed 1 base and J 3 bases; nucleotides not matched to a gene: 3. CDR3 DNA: TGTGCCAGCAGCTTGCGACTAGCGGGGGTAACAGATACGCAGTATTTT. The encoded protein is CASSLRLAGVTDTQYF.

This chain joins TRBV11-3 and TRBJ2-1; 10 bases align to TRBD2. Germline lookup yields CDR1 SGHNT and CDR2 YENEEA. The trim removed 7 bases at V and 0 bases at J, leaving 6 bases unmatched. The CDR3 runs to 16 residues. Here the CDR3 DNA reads TGTGCCAGCACCCTAGGGACTAGCGACTCCTACAATGAGCAGTTCTTC. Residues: CASTLGTSDSYNEQFF. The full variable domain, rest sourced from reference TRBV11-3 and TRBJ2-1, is EAGVVQSPRYKIIEKKQPVAFWCNPISGHNTLYWYLQNLGQGPELLIRYENEEAVDDSQLPKDRFSAERLKGVDSTLKIQPAELGDSAVYLCASTLGTSDSYNEQFFGPGTRLTVL.

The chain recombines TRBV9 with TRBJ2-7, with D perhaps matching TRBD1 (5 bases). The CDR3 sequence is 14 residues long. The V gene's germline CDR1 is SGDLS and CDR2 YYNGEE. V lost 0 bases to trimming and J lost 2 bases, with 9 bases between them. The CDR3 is CASSVGIGAYEQYF. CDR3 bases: TGTGCCAGCAGCGTAGGAATAGGGGCCTACGAGCAGTACTTC.

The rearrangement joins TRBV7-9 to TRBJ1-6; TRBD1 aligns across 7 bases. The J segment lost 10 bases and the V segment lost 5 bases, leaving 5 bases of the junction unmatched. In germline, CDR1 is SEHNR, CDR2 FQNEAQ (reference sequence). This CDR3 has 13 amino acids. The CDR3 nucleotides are TGTGCCAGCAGCCCACAGGGGAACTCACCCCTCCACTTT. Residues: CASSPQGNSPLHF.

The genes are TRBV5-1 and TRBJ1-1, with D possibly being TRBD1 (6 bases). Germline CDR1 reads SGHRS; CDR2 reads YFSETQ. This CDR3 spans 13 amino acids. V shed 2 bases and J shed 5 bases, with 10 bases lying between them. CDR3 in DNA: TGCGCCAGCAGCTTTTCAGGGGCGACTGAAGCTTTCTTT. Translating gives CASSFSGATEAFF.

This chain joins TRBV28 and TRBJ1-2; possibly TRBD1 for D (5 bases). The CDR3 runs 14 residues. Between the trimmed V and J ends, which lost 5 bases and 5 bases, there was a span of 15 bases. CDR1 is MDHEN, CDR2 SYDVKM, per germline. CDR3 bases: TGTGCCAGCAGTCCACAGGATACCAGTTATGGCTACACCTTC. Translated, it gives CASSPQDTSYGYTF.

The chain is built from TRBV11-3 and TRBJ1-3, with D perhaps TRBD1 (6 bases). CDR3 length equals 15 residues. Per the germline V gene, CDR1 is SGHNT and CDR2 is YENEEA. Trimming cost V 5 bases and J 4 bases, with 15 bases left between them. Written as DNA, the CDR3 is TGTGCCAGCAGCAACCAGGGGTCGGGAGGAAACACCATATATTTT. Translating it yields CASSNQGSGGNTIYF. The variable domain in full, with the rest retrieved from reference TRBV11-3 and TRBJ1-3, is EAGVVQSPRYKIIEKKQPVAFWCNPISGHNTLYWYLQNLGQGPELLIRYENEEAVDDSQLPKDRFSAERLKGVDSTLKIQPAELGDSAVYLCASSNQGSGGNTIYFGEGSWLTVV.

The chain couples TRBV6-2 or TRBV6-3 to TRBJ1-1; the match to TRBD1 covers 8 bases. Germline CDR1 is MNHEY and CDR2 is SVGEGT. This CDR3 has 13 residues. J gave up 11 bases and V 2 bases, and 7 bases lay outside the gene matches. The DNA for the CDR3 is TGTGCCAGCAGTTACCAAGCAGGGGGCATCGCTTTCTTT. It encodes CASSYQAGGIAFF.

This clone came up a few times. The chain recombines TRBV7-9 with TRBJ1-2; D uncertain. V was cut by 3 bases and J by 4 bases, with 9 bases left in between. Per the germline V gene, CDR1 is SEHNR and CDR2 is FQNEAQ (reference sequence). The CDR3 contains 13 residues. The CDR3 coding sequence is TGTGCCAGCAGCTTGTTTCCGGGCTATGGCTACACCTTC. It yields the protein CASSLFPGYGYTF.

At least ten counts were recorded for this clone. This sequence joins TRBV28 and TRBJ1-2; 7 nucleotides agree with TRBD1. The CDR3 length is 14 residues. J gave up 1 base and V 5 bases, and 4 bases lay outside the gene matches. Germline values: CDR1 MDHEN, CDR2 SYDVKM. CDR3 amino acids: CASSGTVNNYGYTF. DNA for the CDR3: TGTGCCAGCAGTGGGACAGTTAATAACTATGGCTACACCTTC.

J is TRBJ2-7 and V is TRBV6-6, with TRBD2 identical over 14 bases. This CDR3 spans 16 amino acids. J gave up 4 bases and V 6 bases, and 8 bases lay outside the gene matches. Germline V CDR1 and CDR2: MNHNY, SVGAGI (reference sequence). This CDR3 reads CASSRLAGGPGYEQYF. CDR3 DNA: TGTGCCAGCAGCCGACTAGCGGGGGGGCCCGGGTACGAGCAGTACTTC.

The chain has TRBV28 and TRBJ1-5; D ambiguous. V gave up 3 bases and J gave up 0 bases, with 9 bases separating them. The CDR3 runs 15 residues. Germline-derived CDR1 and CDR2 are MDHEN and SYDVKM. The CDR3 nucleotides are TGTGCCAGCAGTTTGTACAGAGATAGCAATCAGCCCCAGCATTTT. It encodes CASSLYRDSNQPQHF.

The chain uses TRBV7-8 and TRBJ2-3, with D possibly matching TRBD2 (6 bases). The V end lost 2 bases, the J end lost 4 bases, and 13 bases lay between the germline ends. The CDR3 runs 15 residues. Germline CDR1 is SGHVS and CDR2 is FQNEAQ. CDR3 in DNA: TGTGCCAGCAGCTTAAGGCGGGGTCGTGCAGATACGCAGTATTTT. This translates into CASSLRRGRADTQYF.